The 32 T cell receptor beta chains given below trace back to one sample, sequenced in a study of human thymus T cells. The source of the thymus tissue was resections taken during corrective heart surgery. Sequencing used immunoSEQ multiplex PCR; TCRdb keeps in-frame clones, though not all of them. Among 86,000 or so clones, just over 95% were seen once, and the ten largest hold around 0.03%. Sample: thymus tissue. The source of these receptors is a boy under two years old with a congenital heart defect but otherwise immunologically healthy.

The rearrangement uses TRBV12-5 and TRBJ2-2; D unclear. Germline V gives CDR1 LGHNT, CDR2 FRNRAP. The V end was cut by 0 bases, the J end by 2 bases, with 10 bases between. The CDR3 extends over 16 amino acids. The CDR3 nucleotides are TGTGCTAGTGGTTTGGTCCGAGCTGAAAACACCGGGGAGCTGTTTTTT. It encodes CASGLVRAENTGELFF.

The rearrangement uses TRBV2 and TRBJ2-7; 7 nucleotides agree with TRBD2. V lost 4 bases, J lost 3 bases, and 9 bases stayed unmatched. This CDR3 contains 15 residues. Per germline, CDR1 SNHLY and CDR2 FYNNEI. The CDR3 here is CASSGGLAAYYEQYF. CDR3 nucleotides: TGTGCCAGCAGTGGTGGCCTAGCGGCCTACTACGAGCAGTACTTC.

This chain connects TRBV19 to TRBJ1-3; no clear D gene. Trimming took 4 bases from V and 0 from J, leaving 16 bases between them. Germline loops: CDR1 LNHDA, CDR2 SQIVND (reference sequence). The CDR3 has 17 residues. The DNA of the CDR3 is TGTGCCAGTAGTACCCACCGTGGTGAATCCTCTGGAAACACCATATATTTT. This translates into CASSTHRGESSGNTIYF.

The rearrangement joins TRBV5-1 to TRBJ2-5, with 8 bases that match TRBD2. Germline values: CDR1 SGHRS, CDR2 YFSETQ. With 2 bases clipped from V and 5 bases from J, the junction kept 14 bases outside the gene matches. This CDR3 has 17 amino acids. The CDR3 loop is CASSFALFRGGGETQYF. Written as DNA, the CDR3 is TGCGCCAGCAGCTTTGCCCTTTTTCGGGGGGGCGGGGAGACCCAGTACTTC.

V gene TRBV6-6 combines with J gene TRBJ2-7, with 9 bases lining up with TRBD1. V lost 2 bases, J lost 3 bases, and 8 bases stayed unmatched. This CDR3 contains 16 residues. CDR1 and CDR2 (germline): MNHNY, SVGAGI (reference sequence). This chain's CDR3 is CASSYPPGQGLYEQYF. DNA for the CDR3: TGTGCCAGCAGTTACCCCCCGGGACAGGGCCTCTACGAGCAGTACTTC.

J is TRBJ2-7 and V is TRBV2, with D maybe TRBD2 (6 bases). The CDR3 has 11 amino acids. The V end was cut by 10 bases, the J end by 7 bases, with 14 bases between. From germline, CDR1 is SNHLY and CDR2 FYNNEI. In nucleotides, the CDR3 is TGTGCCACTTTACAACGGGGGGAGCAGTACTTC. Translated, it gives CATLQRGEQYF. The full variable domain, in which reference TRBV2 and TRBJ2-7 provide the parts outside the CDR3, is EPEVTQTPSHQVTQMGQEVILRCVPISNHLYFYWYRQILGQKVEFLVSFYNNEISEKSEIFDDQFSVERPDGSNFTLKIRSTKLEDSAMYFCATLQRGEQYFGPGTRLTVT.

The chain combines TRBV11-3 with TRBJ2-2; TRBD2 aligns across 11 bases. This CDR3 comprises 17 residues. J gave up 3 bases and V 3 bases, and 6 bases lay outside the gene matches. Germline V gives CDR1 SGHNT, CDR2 YENEEA. CDR3: CASSLLAGGPHTGELFF. The DNA of the CDR3 is TGTGCCAGCAGCTTGTTAGCGGGGGGGCCTCACACCGGGGAGCTGTTTTTT.

The chain combines TRBV19 with TRBJ2-2, with TRBD1 matching 9 bases. Per germline, CDR1 LNHDA and CDR2 SQIVND (reference sequence). The V and J ends lost 4 bases and 4 bases, in that order; junction bases with no gene match: 7. The CDR3 has 16 amino acids. The DNA of the CDR3 is TGTGCCAGTAGTAAAATGGACAGGGGAGGCACCGGGGAGCTGTTTTTT. Translating it yields CASSKMDRGGTGELFF.

The chain couples TRBV25-1 to TRBJ2-7, with no clear D. Deletions cut 2 bases from V and 5 bases from J, with 4 bases between. Germline CDR1 is MGHDK and CDR2 is SYGVNS. The CDR3 runs 11 residues. The CDR3 region is CASSERHEQYF. Here the CDR3 DNA reads TGTGCCAGCAGTGAACGTCACGAGCAGTACTTC.

V usage is TRBV30 and J usage is TRBJ1-1; D uncertain. In germline, CDR1 is GTSNPN, CDR2 SVGIG (reference sequence). The V end lost 1 base, the J end lost 1 base, and 16 bases lay between the germline ends. CDR3 length equals 16 residues. For the CDR3, the DNA is TGTGCCTGGAGTGGGCGGGCGGCCAAACCGAACACTGAAGCTTTCTTT. It yields the protein CAWSGRAAKPNTEAFF.

V usage is TRBV5-4 and J usage is TRBJ1-1, with 8 bases aligning to TRBD1. The CDR3 runs to 18 residues. The junction had 18 bases not matched to a gene; V was cut back by 3 bases and J by 5 bases. Germline-derived CDR1 and CDR2 are SGHNT and YYREEE (reference sequence). For the CDR3, the DNA is TGTGCCAGCAGCTCCCTTAAAGTTACAGCGACAGGGGATACTGAAGCTTTCTTT. The encoded protein is CASSSLKVTATGDTEAFF.

The gene calls are TRBV7-9 and TRBJ2-3; 14 bases line up with TRBD2. The CDR3 covers 18 residues. Trimming removed 2 bases from V and 2 bases from J; junction bases left unmatched: 6. Germline lookup yields CDR1 SEHNR and CDR2 FQNEAQ (reference sequence). As DNA, the CDR3 is TGTGCCAGCAGCTTATGGGGACTAGCGGGGGCCCACACAGATACGCAGTATTTT. This translates into CASSLWGLAGAHTDTQYF.

This chain links TRBV7-9 with TRBJ2-1, with D unresolved. The CDR3 sequence is 17 residues long. Germline CDR1 reads SEHNR; CDR2 reads FQNEAQ (reference sequence). Trimming removed 5 bases from V and 6 bases from J, with 23 bases in between. The DNA of the CDR3 is TGTGCCAGCAGCCCAAGGACCGAAATTGCGAGGCTCAATGAGCAGTTCTTC. Translation: CASSPRTEIARLNEQFF.

The rearrangement links TRBV14 to TRBJ2-3; 12 nucleotides match TRBD2. Germline trimming cut 0 bases from V and 6 bases from J; bases unmatched to any gene: 10. The CDR3 is made up of 18 amino acids. Per the germline V gene, CDR1 is SGHDN and CDR2 is FVKESK. CDR3 nucleotides: TGTGCCAGCAGCCAAGAACCGAAACTAGCGGGAGGTAGCGATACGCAGTATTTT. Translated: CASSQEPKLAGGSDTQYF. Filled out from reference TRBV14 and TRBJ2-3, the complete variable domain reads EAGVTQFPSHSVIEKGQTVTLRCDPISGHDNLYWYRRVMGKEIKFLLHFVKESKQDESGMPNNRFLAERTGGTYSTLKVQPAELEDSGVYFCASSQEPKLAGGSDTQYFGPGTRLTVL.

This chain joins TRBV28 and TRBJ2-5; 10 bases line up with TRBD2. Germline loops: CDR1 MDHEN, CDR2 SYDVKM. V dropped 3 bases and J dropped 5; count of bases not matched to a gene: 9. CDR3 size: 16 residues. The CDR3 nucleotides are TGTGCCAGCAGTTTTTCGCTAGCGGGAGTGGAGGAGACCCAGTACTTC. Its translation is CASSFSLAGVEETQYF.

The V gene is TRBV2, the J gene TRBJ1-1, with unresolved D. V shed 3 bases and J shed 2 bases, with 19 bases lying between them. CDR1 is SNHLY, CDR2 FYNNEI, per germline. This CDR3 has 17 amino acids. The chain's CDR3 is CASSDVAGRINNTEAFF. In DNA, the CDR3 is TGTGCCAGCAGTGATGTGGCAGGACGAATAAATAACACTGAAGCTTTCTTT.

The chain has TRBV4-3 and TRBJ2-3, with 10 bases identical to TRBD1. The CDR3 is made up of 18 amino acids. Germline V lookup: CDR1 LGHNA, CDR2 YSLEER. The V segment lost 1 base and the J segment 4 bases; nucleotides outside the gene matches: 11. CDR3 DNA sequence: TGCGCCAGCAGCCAAGGTCTGGGACAGGGGATCCCCCCAGATACGCAGTATTTT. It specifies CASSQGLGQGIPPDTQYF.

The V call is TRBV7-6, the J call TRBJ2-3; TRBD2 is a possible D gene (5 bases). V lost 1 base, J lost 2 bases, and 10 bases lay in between. This CDR3 contains 15 residues. Germline CDR1 SGHVS, CDR2 FNYEAQ. CDR3 DNA sequence: TGTGCCAGCAGCTTAGGGGTGACTAACACAGATACGCAGTATTTT. This gives the protein CASSLGVTNTDTQYF.

The V call is TRBV5-1, the J call TRBJ1-1; TRBD1 agrees at 7 bases. The CDR3 has 15 amino acids. The germline V gene encodes CDR1 SGHRS and CDR2 YFSETQ. V shed 5 bases, J shed 3 bases, and the junction held 10 bases outside the gene matches. The CDR3 sequence is CASRTGSMSDTEAFF. CDR3 DNA: TGCGCCAGCAGGACAGGGAGTATGTCTGACACTGAAGCTTTCTTT.

V is TRBV18 and J is TRBJ2-3, with 8 bases that match TRBD1. The germline V gene has CDR1 KGHSH and CDR2 LQKENI. This CDR3 region has 15 residues. V shed 1 base, J shed 5 bases, and the junction held 5 bases outside the gene matches. The CDR3 region is CASSPLDRGRDTQYF. As DNA, the CDR3 is TGTGCCAGCTCACCACTTGACAGGGGCAGAGATACGCAGTATTTT.

The chain has TRBV7-9 and TRBJ1-5; D is ambiguous. Trimming pared 5 bases from V and 2 bases from J, leaving 10 bases between. The CDR3 has 14 amino acids. Per germline, CDR1 SEHNR and CDR2 FQNEAQ (reference sequence). The CDR3 DNA reads as TGTGCCAGCAGCAACGGGGAGGGCAATCAGCCCCAGCATTTT. This encodes CASSNGEGNQPQHF.

The chain is built from TRBV15 and TRBJ1-1; no definite D call. With 8 bases removed from V and 3 bases from J, the gap between germline ends came to 13 bases. The length of the CDR3 is 13 residues. CDR1 is LNHNV, CDR2 YYDKDF, per germline (reference sequence). CDR3: CATADRVYTEAFF. In DNA form, the CDR3 reads TGTGCCACCGCCGACCGGGTCTACACTGAAGCTTTCTTT. Based on the CDR3 plus reference TRBV15 and TRBJ1-1, the full variable domain is DAMVIQNPRYQVTQFGKPVTLSCSQTLNHNVMYWYQQKSSQAPKLLFHYYDKDFNNEADTPDNFQSRRPNTSFCFLDIRSPGLGDTAMYLCATADRVYTEAFFGQGTRLTVV.

J is TRBJ1-2 and V is TRBV6-4; weak D call: TRBD1 (6 bases). CDR3 size: 16 residues. Trimming pared 0 bases from V and 3 bases from J, leaving 14 bases between. Looked up from germline, CDR1 is MRHNA and CDR2 is SNTAGT. The CDR3 coding sequence is TGTGCCAGCAGTGACTCTTGGCGCAGGGGCCACTATGGCTACACCTTC. As protein: CASSDSWRRGHYGYTF.

The genes are TRBV7-3 and TRBJ1-2; D not resolved. Between the trimmed V and J ends, which lost 4 bases and 2 bases, there was a span of 23 bases. CDR1 is SGHTA, CDR2 FQGTGA, per germline. The CDR3 runs 18 residues. In DNA form, the CDR3 reads TGTGCCAGCAGCTCATACAAGAGATCCATCTTACCAAACTATGGCTACACCTTC. This gives the protein CASSSYKRSILPNYGYTF.

This sequence joins TRBV5-4 and TRBJ2-7; TRBD1 aligns across 7 bases. The CDR3 runs to 15 residues. After removal of 4 bases from V and 2 bases from J, the junction contained 9 bases not matched to a gene. The germline gives CDR1 SGHNT, CDR2 YYREEE (reference sequence). In DNA, the CDR3 is TGTGCCAGCAGCACGGTACAGGGGTTACCCTACGAGCAGTACTTC. This translates into CASSTVQGLPYEQYF.

The chain employs TRBV5-6 and TRBJ1-1; D may be TRBD1 (5 bases). Trimming pared 4 bases from V and 2 bases from J, leaving 18 bases between. The CDR3 runs 16 residues. Germline V gene lookup returns CDR1 SGHDT and CDR2 YYEEEE. CDR3 in DNA: TGTGCCAGCAGCGCTCCGAGGGGCAGATTTAACACTGAAGCTTTCTTT. Protein product: CASSAPRGRFNTEAFF. Based on the CDR3 plus reference TRBV5-6 and TRBJ1-1, the full variable domain is DAGVTQSPTHLIKTRGQQVTLRCSPKSGHDTVSWYQQALGQGPQFIFQYYEEEERQRGNFPDRFSGHQFPNYSSELNVNALLLGDSALYLCASSAPRGRFNTEAFFGQGTRLTVV.

J is TRBJ2-7 and V is TRBV18, with TRBD1 matching 7 bases. The J segment lost 2 bases and the V segment lost 8 bases, leaving 6 bases of the junction unmatched. Per germline, CDR1 KGHSH and CDR2 LQKENI. This CDR3 is built from 13 residues. The CDR3 DNA reads as TGTGCCAGCGTGGGACAGCCCACCTACGAGCAGTACTTC. Protein product: CASVGQPTYEQYF.

The chain combines TRBV4-1 with TRBJ1-2; D is ambiguous. V lost 0 bases, J lost 8 bases, and 22 bases lay in between. The CDR3 is 17 residues long. CDR1 is MGHRA and CDR2 is YSYEKL in the germline V gene. The chain's CDR3 is CASSQELRRPLKGGYTF. Here the CDR3 DNA reads TGCGCCAGCAGCCAAGAGCTAAGGAGGCCCTTAAAAGGGGGCTACACCTTC.

The chain has TRBV25-1 and TRBJ2-2; D ambiguous. CDR1 is MGHDK, CDR2 SYGVNS, per germline. The CDR3 runs 15 residues. Trimming removed 1 base at V and 1 base at J, with 7 bases between. CDR3 residues: CASSEWGQNTGELFF. The CDR3 DNA sequence: TGTGCCAGCAGTGAATGGGGTCAGAACACCGGGGAGCTGTTTTTT.

The chain couples TRBV6-1 to TRBJ2-7, with 11 bases fitting TRBD1. Germline CDR1 and CDR2: MNHNS and SASEGT. The length of the CDR3 is 14 residues. V lost 6 bases, J lost 7 bases, and 8 bases stayed unmatched. CDR3 residues: CASRQDRGLWEQYF. CDR3 coding DNA: TGTGCCAGCAGACAGGACAGGGGGCTATGGGAGCAGTACTTC.

The V and J genes are TRBV5-1 and TRBJ2-5; 11 bases line up with TRBD1. The CDR3 totals 24 residues. J lost 3 bases, V lost 2 bases, and 30 bases had no gene match. CDR1 and CDR2 (germline): SGHRS, YFSETQ. CDR3 residues: CASSLSVGGPNRTGGQEDEETQYF. The CDR3 coding sequence is TGCGCCAGCAGCTTATCGGTTGGTGGCCCAAACCGGACAGGGGGCCAGGAGGATGAAGAGACCCAGTACTTC.

The CDR3 sequence: CASSLVRSDGNYNEQFF. The CDR3 DNA is TGTGCCAGCAGCTTAGTCCGTTCGGACGGTAACTACAATGAGCAGTTCTTC. The chain links TRBV11-2 to TRBJ2-1; D uncertain. Trimming took 1 base from V and 3 from J, leaving 16 bases between them. Per the germline V gene, CDR1 is SGHAT and CDR2 is FQNNGV. This CDR3 spans 17 amino acids.